The clone carrying this T cell receptor beta chain was picked up many times. The data are from a study of T cells in Graves' hyperthyroidism and ophthalmopathy. V shed 3 bases and J shed 0 bases, with 8 bases lying between them. The CDR3 has 15 amino acids. Per germline, CDR1 SGHAT and CDR2 FQNNGV. It was RNA transcripts that yielded the amplified TCR beta CDR3 regions. Carried out on the TCR CDR3, a first-round RT-PCR used the HTBI primer set. TCRdb reprocessed the multiplex PCR reads via MiXCR and lists one record per CDR3 protein. The table lists some 560,000 distinct CDR3 sequences, about 15% of them singletons, with approximately 13% in the top ten. Stable disease denoted Graves' hyperthyroidism without ophthalmopathy progression within 18 months. These patients, aged 18 to 65, had recently diagnosed hyperthyroidism lasting under 2 months. Patients showing uncontrolled infection, other autoimmune disease, pregnancy or lactation were ineligible. Out of over 7.5 ml of fresh peripheral blood came the PBMCs.

The rearrangement uses TRBV11-2 and TRBJ2-2; D is undetermined. The sample taken for sequencing was blood. This receptor was identified in a woman in her forties with Graves' hyperthyroidism. This CDR3 reads CASSFSFSNTGELFF. As DNA, the CDR3 is TGTGCCAGCAGCTTTTCCTTCTCGAACACCGGGGAGCTGTTTTTT.